Listed here are 2 T cell receptor beta chains from one sample, sequenced in a study of cytomegalovirus exposure and HLA in healthy donors (dated by TCRdb to about 2017). Preparation of the library involved the immunoSEQ multiplex PCR assay. The multiplex PCR relied on a mix of 60 forward primers for TCR Vbeta segments and 13 reverse primers for TCR Jbeta segments. Drawn from immuneACCESS, this table holds only the in-frame rearrangements with V and J called that TCRdb kept. Clones are partly lost; checked studies trace under half to an unresolved V gene and leave the rest unexplained. Within this sample are around 190,000 clones, with more than 65% of them counted one time only. The biggest ten clones account for roughly 0.5% of the sample. The sequencing sample was made of PBMCs. These receptors were obtained from a woman aged 45-65 years in good health and CMV-seronegative.

This clone has a single count. This sequence joins TRBV6-5 and TRBJ2-5; tentative D call: TRBD2 (6 bases). The CDR3 totals 14 residues. Germline CDR1 and CDR2: MNHEY and SVGAGI. V was shortened by 1 base and J by 5 bases, with 11 bases between the two germline ends. The CDR3 nucleotides read TGTGCCAGCAGTTACTTCGGGAGCGGGGAGACCCAGTACTTC. This encodes CASSYFGSGETQYF.

V usage is TRBV27 and J usage is TRBJ2-7; the match to TRBD2 covers 9 bases. The V and J ends lost 6 bases and 6 bases, in that order; junction bases with no gene match: 6. The CDR3 is 13 amino acids. Germline assignment: CDR1 MNHEY and CDR2 SMNVEV (reference sequence). CDR3 in amino acids: CASRVAGGTEQYF. The CDR3 DNA reads TGTGCCAGCAGGGTGGCGGGAGGGACCGAGCAGTACTTC.